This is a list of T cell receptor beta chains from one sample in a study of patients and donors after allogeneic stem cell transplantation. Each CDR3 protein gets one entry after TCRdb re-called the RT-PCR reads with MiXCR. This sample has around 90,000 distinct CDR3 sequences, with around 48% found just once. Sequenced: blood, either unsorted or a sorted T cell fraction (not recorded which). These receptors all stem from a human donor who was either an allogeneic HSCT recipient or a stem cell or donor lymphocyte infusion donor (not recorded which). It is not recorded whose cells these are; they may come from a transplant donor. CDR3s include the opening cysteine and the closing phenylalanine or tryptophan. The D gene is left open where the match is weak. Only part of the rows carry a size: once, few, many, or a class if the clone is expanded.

cdr3_aa: CASSHSSLRGLNQPQHF
cdr3_nt: TGCGCCAGCAGCCACAGTAGTCTCAGGGGGTTGAATCAGCCCCAGCATTTT
d_call: TRBD1
v_call: TRBV4-1
cdr3_length: 17
j_call: TRBJ1-5
clone_size: few

cdr3_aa: CASSQGRSYEQYF
cdr3_nt: TGCGCCAGCAGCCAAGGCAGGTCCTACGAGCAGTACTTC
d_call: NA
v_call: TRBV4-3
cdr3_length: 13
j_call: TRBJ2-7
clone_size: NA

cdr3_aa: CASRPPQKGGNTIYF
cdr3_nt: TGTGCCAGCAGACCTCCGCAAAAGGGAGGAAACACCATATATTTT
d_call: NA
v_call: TRBV7-2
cdr3_length: 15
j_call: TRBJ1-3
clone_size: few

cdr3_aa: CASRDRLTNTGELFF
cdr3_nt: TGCGCCAGCAGGGACCGGCTTACGAACACCGGGGAGCTGTTTTTT
d_call: NA
v_call: TRBV4-1
cdr3_length: 15
j_call: TRBJ2-2
clone_size: NA

cdr3_aa: CASSLGTGDRQPQHF
cdr3_nt: TGTGCCAGCAGCTTAGGGACAGGGGATCGTCAGCCCCAGCATTTT
d_call: TRBD1
v_call: TRBV7-2
cdr3_length: 15
j_call: TRBJ1-5
clone_size: few

cdr3_aa: CASSLYEGTQYF
cdr3_nt: TGTGCCAGCAGTTTATACGAGGGAACCCAGTACTTC
d_call: NA
v_call: TRBV28
cdr3_length: 12
j_call: TRBJ2-5
clone_size: once

cdr3_aa: CSVEVARDGEYGYTF
cdr3_nt: TGCAGCGTTGAAGTAGCAAGGGACGGAGAATATGGCTACACCTTC
d_call: NA
v_call: TRBV29-1
cdr3_length: 15
j_call: TRBJ1-2
clone_size: few

cdr3_aa: CASSPRSGTANYGYTF
cdr3_nt: TGTGCCAGCAGCCCCAGGTCCGGGACAGCTAACTATGGCTACACCTTC
d_call: TRBD1
v_call: TRBV5-5
cdr3_length: 16
j_call: TRBJ1-2
clone_size: NA

cdr3_aa: CASSPRLTGLAGESYNEQFF
cdr3_nt: TGTGCCAGCAGCCCCCGCCTTACGGGACTAGCGGGAGAATCCTACAATGAGCAGTTCTTC
d_call: TRBD2
v_call: TRBV7-9
cdr3_length: 20
j_call: TRBJ2-1
clone_size: NA

cdr3_aa: CASTPGLAGGHNEQFF
cdr3_nt: TGTGCCAGCACCCCAGGACTAGCGGGAGGCCACAATGAGCAGTTCTTC
d_call: TRBD2
v_call: TRBV7-3
cdr3_length: 16
j_call: TRBJ2-1
clone_size: NA

cdr3_aa: CASSQSGQGNEKLFF
cdr3_nt: TGCGCCAGCAGCCAATCGGGACAGGGAAATGAAAAACTGTTTTTT
d_call: TRBD1
v_call: TRBV4-1
cdr3_length: 15
j_call: TRBJ1-4
clone_size: few

cdr3_aa: CASSFLGGTDTQYF
cdr3_nt: TGTGCCAGCAGTTTCCTCGGCGGGACAGATACGCAGTATTTT
d_call: NA
v_call: TRBV6-5
cdr3_length: 14
j_call: TRBJ2-3
clone_size: few

cdr3_aa: CASSSSRGRETQYF
cdr3_nt: TGTGCCAGCAGTTCTAGTCGGGGGCGGGAGACCCAGTACTTC
d_call: NA
v_call: TRBV12-3/TRBV12-4
cdr3_length: 14
j_call: TRBJ2-5
clone_size: NA

cdr3_aa: CASSAPGRKNEKLFF
cdr3_nt: TGTGCCAGCAGTGCCCCGGGACGGAAAAATGAAAAACTGTTTTTT
d_call: NA
v_call: TRBV25-1
cdr3_length: 15
j_call: TRBJ1-4
clone_size: NA

cdr3_aa: CASSHRDRNQPQHF
cdr3_nt: TGTGCCAGCAGCCACCGGGACCGCAATCAGCCCCAGCATTTT
d_call: NA
v_call: TRBV5-5
cdr3_length: 14
j_call: TRBJ1-5
clone_size: few

cdr3_aa: CASSPGQVYGYTF
cdr3_nt: TGTGCCAGCAGCCCTGGACAGGTCTATGGCTACACCTTC
d_call: TRBD1
v_call: TRBV12-3/TRBV12-4
cdr3_length: 13
j_call: TRBJ1-2
clone_size: few